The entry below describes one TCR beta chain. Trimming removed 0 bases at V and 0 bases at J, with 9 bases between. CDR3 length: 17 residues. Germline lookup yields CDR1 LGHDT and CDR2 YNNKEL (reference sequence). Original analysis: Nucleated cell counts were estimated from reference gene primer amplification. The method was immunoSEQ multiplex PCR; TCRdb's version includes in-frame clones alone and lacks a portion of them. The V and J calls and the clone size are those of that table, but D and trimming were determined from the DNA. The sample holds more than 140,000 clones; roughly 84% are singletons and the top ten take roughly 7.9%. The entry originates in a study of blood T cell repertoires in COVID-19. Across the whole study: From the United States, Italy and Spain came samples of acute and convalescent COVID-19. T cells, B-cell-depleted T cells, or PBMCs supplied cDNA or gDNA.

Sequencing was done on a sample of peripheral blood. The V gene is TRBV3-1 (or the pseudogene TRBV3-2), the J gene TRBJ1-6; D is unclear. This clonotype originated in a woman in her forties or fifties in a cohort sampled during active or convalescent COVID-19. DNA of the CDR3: TGTGCCAGCAGCCAAGAAACCGGGAGCTCCTATAATTCACCCCTCCACTTT. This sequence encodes CASSQETGSSYNSPLHF.